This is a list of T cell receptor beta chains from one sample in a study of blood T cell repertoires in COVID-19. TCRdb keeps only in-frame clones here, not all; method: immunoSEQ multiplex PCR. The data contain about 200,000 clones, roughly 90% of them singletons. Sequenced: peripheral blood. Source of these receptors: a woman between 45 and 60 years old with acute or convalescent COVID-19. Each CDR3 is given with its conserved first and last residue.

CDR3aa: CASSLSGSTDTQYF
j_gene: TRBJ2-3
v_gene: TRBV11-2

CDR3aa: CASSQQGAGTDTQYF
j_gene: TRBJ2-3
v_gene: TRBV18

CDR3aa: CASSLPGQKAFF
j_gene: TRBJ1-1
v_gene: TRBV6-5

CDR3aa: CASSYSAGQAGAFF
j_gene: TRBJ1-1
v_gene: TRBV6-2/TRBV6-3

CDR3aa: CSASAGLAVLGQYF
j_gene: TRBJ2-7
v_gene: TRBV20-1

CDR3aa: CASSQEGSLYGYTF
j_gene: TRBJ1-2
v_gene: TRBV3-1/TRBV3-2

CDR3aa: CASSTTQGFYEQYF
j_gene: TRBJ2-7
v_gene: TRBV27

CDR3aa: CASSFERGIGGYTF
j_gene: TRBJ1-2
v_gene: TRBV5-6

CDR3aa: CASSTGEGRDTQYF
j_gene: TRBJ2-3
v_gene: TRBV19

CDR3aa: CAWTPGLAGGQDTQYF
j_gene: TRBJ2-3
v_gene: TRBV30

CDR3aa: CASSSPSGGKETQYF
j_gene: TRBJ2-5
v_gene: TRBV27

CDR3aa: CASSQDRGGAKGYTF
j_gene: TRBJ1-2
v_gene: TRBV3-1/TRBV3-2

CDR3aa: CASSLSGRDRGKRDYGYTF
j_gene: TRBJ1-2
v_gene: TRBV27

CDR3aa: CAWSKLAGFYEQYF
j_gene: TRBJ2-7
v_gene: TRBV30

CDR3aa: CASNHLSGNTIYF
j_gene: TRBJ1-3
v_gene: TRBV14

CDR3aa: CAFGLAGESFTDTQYF
j_gene: TRBJ2-3
v_gene: TRBV30

CDR3aa: CASSLGRDTVPLREKLFF
j_gene: TRBJ1-4
v_gene: TRBV5-1

CDR3aa: CASSNRQGARNQPQHF
j_gene: TRBJ1-5
v_gene: TRBV19

CDR3aa: CASSDRGLFGSPLHF
j_gene: TRBJ1-6
v_gene: TRBV6-1

CDR3aa: CASTRGQSYSNQPQHF
j_gene: TRBJ1-5
v_gene: TRBV19

CDR3aa: CASSSRRQGVIYGYTF
j_gene: TRBJ1-2
v_gene: TRBV11-2

CDR3aa: CASSPGGGGQETQYF
j_gene: TRBJ2-5
v_gene: TRBV5-4

CDR3aa: CASSLSYNQPQHF
j_gene: TRBJ1-5
v_gene: TRBV27

CDR3aa: CASSPTSGSNEQYF
j_gene: TRBJ2-7
v_gene: TRBV14

CDR3aa: CASSSSSGRATDTQYF
j_gene: TRBJ2-3
v_gene: TRBV6-5

CDR3aa: CASSPRPGGGRYTGELFF
j_gene: TRBJ2-2
v_gene: TRBV9

CDR3aa: CASSLATANYGYTF
j_gene: TRBJ1-2
v_gene: TRBV7-2

CDR3aa: CAWNRDGNTGELFF
j_gene: TRBJ2-2
v_gene: TRBV30

CDR3aa: CASSSLGDNEQFF
j_gene: TRBJ2-1
v_gene: TRBV5-4

CDR3aa: CASSLPLARGTEAFF
j_gene: TRBJ1-1
v_gene: TRBV19

CDR3aa: CASNDPGHRRTYEQYF
j_gene: TRBJ2-7
v_gene: TRBV6-1

CDR3aa: CASSLGTGTNEQFF
j_gene: TRBJ2-1
v_gene: TRBV4-1

CDR3aa: CASSIPRGTEAFF
j_gene: TRBJ1-1
v_gene: TRBV19

CDR3aa: CASSSGLDYGYTF
j_gene: TRBJ1-2
v_gene: TRBV6-5

CDR3aa: CASSRDRSSTDTQYF
j_gene: TRBJ2-3
v_gene: TRBV7-9

CDR3aa: CASSFSNSYEQYF
j_gene: TRBJ2-7
v_gene: TRBV5-6

CDR3aa: CASSPQTGMHEQYF
j_gene: TRBJ2-7
v_gene: TRBV7-9

CDR3aa: CASSSPLGAEKLFF
j_gene: TRBJ1-4
v_gene: TRBV11-2

CDR3aa: CASSSPLTGGRDTQYF
j_gene: TRBJ2-3
v_gene: TRBV5-6

CDR3aa: CASSSASGGAVEQFF
j_gene: TRBJ2-1
v_gene: TRBV7-2

CDR3aa: CASSPGQGASYEQYF
j_gene: TRBJ2-7
v_gene: TRBV6-6

CDR3aa: CASLRTGSGNTIYF
j_gene: TRBJ1-3
v_gene: TRBV11-2

CDR3aa: CASSPGLAGGPRQETQYF
j_gene: TRBJ2-5
v_gene: TRBV19

CDR3aa: CASRRTETYGYTF
j_gene: TRBJ1-2
v_gene: TRBV12-3/TRBV12-4

CDR3aa: CASSPGTDFYNEQFF
j_gene: TRBJ2-1
v_gene: TRBV11-1

CDR3aa: CASSAGHGGSEAFF
j_gene: TRBJ1-1
v_gene: TRBV9

CDR3aa: CASTISGKLFF
j_gene: TRBJ1-4
v_gene: TRBV19

CDR3aa: CASVHGGLRTGELFF
j_gene: TRBJ2-2
v_gene: TRBV28

CDR3aa: CAWARLSGTSGNNEQFF
j_gene: TRBJ2-1
v_gene: TRBV30

CDR3aa: CASSQYVTGQSSGNTIYF
j_gene: TRBJ1-3
v_gene: TRBV6-6

CDR3aa: CASSTTGLAGNTIYF
j_gene: TRBJ1-3
v_gene: TRBV19

CDR3aa: CASSLLDRGGNGYTF
j_gene: TRBJ1-2
v_gene: TRBV28

CDR3aa: CATSDFSPGGGYTF
j_gene: TRBJ1-2
v_gene: TRBV24-1

CDR3aa: CASSGRGRIYEQYF
j_gene: TRBJ2-7
v_gene: TRBV25-1

CDR3aa: CASSSGVGAKNIQYF
j_gene: TRBJ2-4
v_gene: TRBV5-1

CDR3aa: CASSDQSYNYGYTF
j_gene: TRBJ1-2
v_gene: TRBV2

CDR3aa: CASSMGTAYSNQPQHF
j_gene: TRBJ1-5
v_gene: TRBV19

CDR3aa: CASSTSNRAWTEAFF
j_gene: TRBJ1-1
v_gene: TRBV14

CDR3aa: CASSFTGGPYEQYF
j_gene: TRBJ2-7
v_gene: TRBV7-2